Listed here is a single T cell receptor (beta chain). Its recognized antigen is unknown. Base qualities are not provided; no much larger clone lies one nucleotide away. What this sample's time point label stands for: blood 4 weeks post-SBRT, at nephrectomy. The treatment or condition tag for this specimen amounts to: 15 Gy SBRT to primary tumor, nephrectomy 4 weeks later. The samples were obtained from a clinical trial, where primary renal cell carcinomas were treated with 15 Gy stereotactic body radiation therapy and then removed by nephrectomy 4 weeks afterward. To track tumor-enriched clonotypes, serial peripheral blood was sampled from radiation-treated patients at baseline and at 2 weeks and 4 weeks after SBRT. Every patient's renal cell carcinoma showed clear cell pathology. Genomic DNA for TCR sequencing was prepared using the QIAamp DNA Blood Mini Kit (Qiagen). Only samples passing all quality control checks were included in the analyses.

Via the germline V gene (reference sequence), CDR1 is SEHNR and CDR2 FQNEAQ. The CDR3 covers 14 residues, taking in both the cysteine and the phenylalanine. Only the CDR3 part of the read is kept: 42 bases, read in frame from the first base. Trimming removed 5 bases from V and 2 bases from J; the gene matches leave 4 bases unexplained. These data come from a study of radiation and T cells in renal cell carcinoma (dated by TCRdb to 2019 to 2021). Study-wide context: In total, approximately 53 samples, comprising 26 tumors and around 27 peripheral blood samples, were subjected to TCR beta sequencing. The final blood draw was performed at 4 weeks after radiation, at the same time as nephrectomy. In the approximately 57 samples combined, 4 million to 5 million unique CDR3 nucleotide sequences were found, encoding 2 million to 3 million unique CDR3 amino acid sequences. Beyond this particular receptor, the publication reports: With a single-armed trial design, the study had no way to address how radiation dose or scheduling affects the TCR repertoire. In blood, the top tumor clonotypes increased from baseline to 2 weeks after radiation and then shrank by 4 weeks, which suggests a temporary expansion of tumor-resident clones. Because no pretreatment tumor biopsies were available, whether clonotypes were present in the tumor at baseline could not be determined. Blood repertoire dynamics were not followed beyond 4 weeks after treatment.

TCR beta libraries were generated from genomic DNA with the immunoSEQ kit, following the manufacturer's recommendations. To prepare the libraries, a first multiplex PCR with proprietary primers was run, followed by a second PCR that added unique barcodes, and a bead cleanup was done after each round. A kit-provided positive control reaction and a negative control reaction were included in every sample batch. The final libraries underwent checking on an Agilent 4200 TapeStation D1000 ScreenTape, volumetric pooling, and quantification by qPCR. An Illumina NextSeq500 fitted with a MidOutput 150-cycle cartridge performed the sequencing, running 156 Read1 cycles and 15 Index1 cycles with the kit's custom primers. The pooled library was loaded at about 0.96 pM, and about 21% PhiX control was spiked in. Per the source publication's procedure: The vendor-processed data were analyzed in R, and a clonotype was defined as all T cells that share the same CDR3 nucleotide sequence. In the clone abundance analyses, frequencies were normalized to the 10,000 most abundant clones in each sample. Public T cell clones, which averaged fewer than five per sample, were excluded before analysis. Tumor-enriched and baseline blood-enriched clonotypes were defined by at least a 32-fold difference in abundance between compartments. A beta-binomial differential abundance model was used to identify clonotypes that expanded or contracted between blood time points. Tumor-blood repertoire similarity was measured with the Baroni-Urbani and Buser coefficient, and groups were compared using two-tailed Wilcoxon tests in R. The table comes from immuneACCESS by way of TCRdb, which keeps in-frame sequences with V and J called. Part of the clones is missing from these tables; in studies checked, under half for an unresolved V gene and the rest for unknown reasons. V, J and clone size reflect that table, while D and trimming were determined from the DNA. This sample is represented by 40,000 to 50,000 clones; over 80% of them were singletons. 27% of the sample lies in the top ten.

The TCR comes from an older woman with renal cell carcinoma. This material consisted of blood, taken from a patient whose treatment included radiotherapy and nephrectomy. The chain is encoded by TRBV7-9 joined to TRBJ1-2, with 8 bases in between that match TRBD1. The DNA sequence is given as TGTGCCAGCAGCCCAGGACAGGGCAACTATGGCTACACCTTC. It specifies CASSPGQGNYGYTF.